The 30 T cell receptor beta chains below were found in one sample sequenced in a study of identifying expanded T cells in peripheral blood. Here immunoSEQ multiplex PCR was the method, and the copy in TCRdb shows in-frame clones only, minus some. Of 100,000 or so clones listed, 88% are singletons. Sequencing was carried out using blood. These receptor sequences come from a person aged 18 to 75 in good health.

CDR3 sequence reads: CSGCRDTEAFF. Written as DNA, the CDR3 is TGCAGCGGGTGTAGGGACACTGAAGCTTTCTTT. This chain joins TRBV29-1 and TRBJ1-1; D call uncertain. V lost 7 bases to trimming and J lost 3 bases, with 9 bases between them. This CDR3 is built from 11 residues. CDR1 SQVTM and CDR2 ANQGSEA come from the germline V gene.

J is TRBJ2-3 and V is TRBV5-4; D uncertain. Per germline, CDR1 SGHNT and CDR2 YYREEE (reference sequence). The CDR3 runs to 12 residues. V was shortened by 4 bases and J by 5 bases, with 8 bases between the two germline ends. In DNA, the CDR3 is TGTGCCAGCAGCAGTAAGGAAGATACGCAGTATTTT. The encoded protein is CASSSKEDTQYF.

The rearrangement uses TRBV7-8 and TRBJ2-7, with 8 bases lining up with TRBD1. Trimming removed 0 bases from V and 7 bases from J; junction bases left unmatched: 5. The CDR3 loop spans 14 amino acids. Germline CDR1 SGHVS, CDR2 FQNEAQ. The CDR3 DNA reads TGTGCCAGCAGCTTAGCCAGGGGGCCGAGAGAGCAGTACTTC. It encodes CASSLARGPREQYF.

The CDR3 sequence is CASSRQSNQPQHF. The CDR3 DNA reads as TGCGCCAGCAGTAGGCAGAGCAATCAGCCCCAGCATTTT. The chain joins TRBV10-2 to TRBJ1-5; D uncertain. Trimming removed 5 bases from V and 1 base from J, with 6 bases in between. CDR3 size: 13 residues. Germline V gene lookup returns CDR1 WSHSY and CDR2 SAAADI.

The chain combines TRBV11-1 with TRBJ1-1; D ambiguous. V was clipped by 5 bases and J by 0 bases, with 16 bases between them. The CDR3 loop spans 16 amino acids. CDR1 is SGHAT and CDR2 is FQDESV in the germline V gene (reference sequence). CDR3 sequence (DNA): TGTGCCAGCAGCAAAAGGGTACTGGGTTTGAACACTGAAGCTTTCTTT. This sequence encodes CASSKRVLGLNTEAFF.

The chain couples TRBV6-6 to TRBJ1-2, with 7 bases fitting TRBD1. The germline V gene encodes CDR1 MNHNY and CDR2 SVGAGI (reference sequence). This CDR3 is built from 16 residues. Trimming cost V 2 bases and J 5 bases; bases outside gene matches: 11. In DNA, the CDR3 is TGTGCCAGCAGTTACCGCCCCGACAGGGTAAGTTATGGCTACACCTTC. The encoded protein is CASSYRPDRVSYGYTF.

As DNA, the CDR3 is TGTGCCAGCAGTTACGGACTAGCTTACGAGCAGTACTTC. Amino acid sequence: CASSYGLAYEQYF. The rearrangement joins TRBV6-5 to TRBJ2-7; TRBD2 matches at 8 bases. Germline loops: CDR1 MNHEY, CDR2 SVGAGI. The junction had 1 base not matched to a gene; V was cut back by 2 bases and J by 4 bases. This CDR3 region has 13 residues.

The DNA of the CDR3 is TGTGCCAGCAGTTTTTACCGGGGGGCGGTCGATCAGCCCCAGCATTTT. It codes for CASSFYRGAVDQPQHF. The rearrangement uses TRBV27 and TRBJ1-5, with a tentative D call TRBD1 (6 bases). The length of the CDR3 is 16 residues. Trimming left V 3 bases short and J 5 bases short, with 17 bases between. The germline V gene has CDR1 MNHEY and CDR2 SMNVEV (reference sequence).

This chain connects TRBV11-3 to TRBJ2-1; 10 nucleotides align to TRBD2. With 5 bases clipped from V and 10 bases from J, the junction kept 14 bases outside the gene matches. There are 16 residues in the CDR3. CDR1 is SGHNT and CDR2 is YENEEA in the germline V gene. CDR3 DNA sequence: TGTGCCAGCAGCCCCTCCCATCTAGCGGGGGTAGGGGAGCAGTTCTTC. It is translated as CASSPSHLAGVGEQFF.

CDR3: CASSLSLNYGYTF. CDR3 nucleotides: TGTGCCAGCAGCTTATCCCTTAACTATGGCTACACCTTC. The J gene is TRBJ1-2, the V gene TRBV7-9; D gene ambiguous. This CDR3 spans 13 amino acids. Trimming cost V 2 bases and J 1 base, with 5 bases left between them. CDR1 is SEHNR and CDR2 is FQNEAQ in the germline V gene (reference sequence). Combining the CDR3 with reference TRBV7-9 and TRBJ1-2 gives the whole variable domain DTGVSQNPRHKITKRGQNVTFRCDPISEHNRLYWYRQTLGQGPEFLTYFQNEAQLEKSRLLSDRFSAERPKGSFSTLEIQRTEQGDSAMYLCASSLSLNYGYTFGSGTRLTVV.

The rearrangement joins TRBV6-6 to TRBJ2-5; 9 bases are a match to TRBD2. Germline V gives CDR1 MNHNY, CDR2 SVGAGI (reference sequence). The CDR3 runs 15 residues. J was trimmed by 2 bases and V by 4 bases; bases with no gene match: 5. The CDR3 here is CASSSGTSRQETQYF. The CDR3 DNA is TGTGCCAGCAGTTCAGGGACTAGCCGACAAGAGACCCAGTACTTC.

This clone was picked up one time. The CDR3 DNA sequence: TGTGCCTGGAGTGTGGGGGCTCGGGACCCCCTCCACTTT. Translated: CAWSVGARDPLHF. The V call is TRBV30, the J call TRBJ1-6, with TRBD1 as a possible D gene (6 bases). CDR1 GTSNPN and CDR2 SVGIG come from the germline V gene (reference sequence). The CDR3 runs 13 residues. V shed 0 bases and J shed 13 bases, with 13 bases lying between them.

The rearrangement links TRBV7-8 to TRBJ2-7; D gene ambiguous. Germline V gene data show CDR1 as SGHVS and CDR2 as FQNEAQ. V gave up 5 bases and J gave up 3 bases, with 11 bases separating them. This CDR3 has 13 residues. This CDR3 reads CASSLRFGYEQYF. The CDR3 coding sequence is TGTGCCAGCAGCCTCCGGTTTGGCTACGAGCAGTACTTC.

The count of this clone is one. The CDR3 spells CASSVLRGGYEQYF. The DNA for the CDR3 is TGTGCCAGCAGTGTTCTCAGGGGGGGCTACGAGCAGTACTTC. The rearrangement links TRBV2 to TRBJ2-7; D tentatively fits TRBD1 or TRBD2 (7 bases each). Germline V gene data show CDR1 as SNHLY and CDR2 as FYNNEI. The CDR3 is made up of 14 amino acids. Trimming stripped 4 bases from V and 3 bases from J, with 13 bases between.

This chain uses TRBV27 with TRBJ2-1; 11 bases map to TRBD2. The germline V gene has CDR1 MNHEY and CDR2 SMNVEV (reference sequence). V lost 1 base and J lost 5; bases outside the gene matches: 13. This CDR3 region has 19 residues. CDR3 in amino acids: CASSLWYPGTSGENNEQFF. CDR3 DNA sequence: TGTGCCAGCAGTTTATGGTACCCAGGGACTAGCGGAGAAAACAATGAGCAGTTCTTC.

The chain employs TRBV9 and TRBJ2-1; D possibly corresponds to TRBD2 (6 bases). The CDR3 is 13 amino acids. Deletions cut 1 base from V and 4 bases from J, with 6 bases between. Germline CDR1 and CDR2: SGDLS and YYNGEE. The CDR3 sequence: CASSVSGYNEQFF. As DNA, the CDR3 is TGTGCCAGCAGCGTAAGCGGGTACAATGAGCAGTTCTTC.

Here the CDR3 DNA reads TGTGCCAGCAGCCCCCGCAGGGCTACCGGGGAGCTGTTTTTT. This codes for CASSPRRATGELFF. The V and J genes are TRBV11-3 and TRBJ2-2, with TRBD1 as a possible D gene (5 bases). V lost 5 bases to trimming and J lost 5 bases, with 12 bases between them. Germline V gene data show CDR1 as SGHNT and CDR2 as YENEEA. This CDR3 has 14 amino acids.

The CDR3 nucleotides read TGCGCCAGCAGCTTGGGGGTTGGCAGGGAGGATGGCTACACCTTC. This sequence encodes CASSLGVGREDGYTF. The V gene is TRBV5-1, the J gene TRBJ1-2, with D maybe TRBD1 (5 bases). V was clipped by 0 bases and J by 6 bases, with 15 bases between them. CDR3 length: 15 amino acids. CDR1 and CDR2 from the germline V gene are SGHRS and YFSETQ.

The chain recombines TRBV19 with TRBJ1-1; D remains ambiguous. Per germline, CDR1 LNHDA and CDR2 SQIVND (reference sequence). V was trimmed by 1 base and J by 8 bases, leaving 11 bases between them. The CDR3 extends over 13 amino acids. CDR3 region: CASSIGPDPEAFF. CDR3 DNA sequence: TGTGCCAGTAGTATAGGCCCGGATCCGGAAGCTTTCTTT.

This rearrangement joins TRBV9 to TRBJ2-1; TRBD1 agrees at 10 bases. After removal of 4 bases from V and 6 bases from J, the junction contained 7 bases not matched to a gene. The CDR3 loop spans 15 amino acids. Germline CDR1 reads SGDLS; CDR2 reads YYNGEE. Written as DNA, the CDR3 is TGTGCCAGCAGCCCGGGACAGGGGCCTACCAATGAGCAGTTCTTC. Translation gives CASSPGQGPTNEQFF.

This clone was seen a handful of times. The chain combines TRBV2 with TRBJ1-6; D is uncertain. This CDR3 contains 13 residues. Germline V CDR1 and CDR2: SNHLY, FYNNEI. Trimming stripped 2 bases from V and 7 bases from J, with 6 bases between. This CDR3 reads CASSETPNSPLHF. CDR3 nucleotides: TGTGCCAGCAGTGAAACCCCAAATTCACCCCTCCACTTT.

The chain employs TRBV5-1 and TRBJ2-7, with 7 bases that match TRBD1. This CDR3 has 14 amino acids. The V and J ends lost 4 bases and 2 bases, in that order; junction bases with no gene match: 6. In germline, CDR1 is SGHRS, CDR2 YFSETQ. The CDR3 here is CASSEMTGTYEQYF. DNA of the CDR3: TGCGCCAGCAGCGAAATGACAGGGACCTACGAGCAGTACTTC.

The chain has TRBV9 and TRBJ2-1, with 12 bases that match TRBD2. The V gene's germline CDR1 is SGDLS and CDR2 YYNGEE. The CDR3 contains 16 residues. Unmatched junction bases numbered 9, after V lost 3 bases and J lost 8 bases. CDR3: CASSGRELAGGYEQFF. The CDR3 region has the DNA TGTGCCAGCAGCGGGAGAGAGCTAGCGGGAGGGTATGAGCAGTTCTTC.

The V gene is TRBV7-2, the J gene TRBJ2-1, with 7 bases identical to TRBD1. Unmatched junction bases numbered 10, after V lost 5 bases and J lost 6 bases. In germline, CDR1 is SGHTA, CDR2 FQGNSA. This CDR3 is built from 15 residues. This chain's CDR3 is CASSPRQGKGNEQFF. CDR3 in DNA: TGTGCCAGCAGCCCTCGACAGGGCAAGGGCAATGAGCAGTTCTTC.

The V and J genes are TRBV19 and TRBJ1-1; a weak D match, TRBD1 (5 bases). V shed 4 bases and J shed 4 bases, with 7 bases lying between them. Germline-derived CDR1 and CDR2 are LNHDA and SQIVND (reference sequence). This CDR3 is 12 amino acids long. This CDR3 reads CASSRGGTEAFF. In DNA, the CDR3 is TGTGCCAGTAGTAGGGGGGGCACTGAAGCTTTCTTT.

The rearrangement uses TRBV6-5 and TRBJ1-4; D possibly corresponds to TRBD1 (6 bases). V was shortened by 2 bases and J by 7 bases, with 14 bases between the two germline ends. Germline V gene lookup returns CDR1 MNHEY and CDR2 SVGAGI. There are 15 residues in the CDR3. The CDR3 sequence: CASSYQQGGLEKLFF. As DNA, the CDR3 is TGTGCCAGCAGTTACCAACAGGGAGGGCTTGAAAAACTGTTTTTT.

The V gene is TRBV19, the J gene TRBJ1-3; D not resolved. The CDR3 length is 16 residues. The germline V gene has CDR1 LNHDA and CDR2 SQIVND (reference sequence). The V end lost 7 bases, the J end lost 0 bases, and 16 bases lay between the germline ends. In DNA form, the CDR3 reads TGTGCCAGTATGGGCCCAGCGACGAGCTCTGGAAACACCATATATTTT. It codes for CASMGPATSSGNTIYF.

Turning to this clone: Other DNA sequences within the sample encode an identical CDR3. This CDR3 reads CASSLSGRGGNQPQHF. In nucleotides, the CDR3 is TGCGCCAGCAGCTTGAGCGGCAGGGGAGGAAATCAGCCCCAGCATTTT. This chain links TRBV5-1 with TRBJ1-5, with a weak D call TRBD1 (6 bases). The CDR3 spans 16 residues. The V end was cut by 1 base, the J end by 4 bases, with 15 bases between. Germline V gene data show CDR1 as SGHRS and CDR2 as YFSETQ.

The chain has TRBV5-1 and TRBJ1-1; 12 positions agree with TRBD1. The CDR3 runs 18 residues. Trimming at V came to 3 bases and at J to 4 bases, leaving 13 bases not matched to a gene. CDR1 is SGHRS and CDR2 is YFSETQ in the germline V gene. In DNA, the CDR3 is TGCGCCAGCAGCTCCTCCGGGACAGGGGGCGCTTGGGGCACTGAAGCTTTCTTT. It is translated as CASSSSGTGGAWGTEAFF.

The chain recombines TRBV21-1 with TRBJ1-5. TRBV21-1 is classified as a pseudogene. The CDR3 runs to 18 residues. The CDR3 nucleotides read TGTGCCAGCAGCAAAGAATTTGGGGGATCGGATAGCAATCAGCCCCAGCATTTT. Protein product: CASSKEFGGSDSNQPQHF.